This is a list of T cell receptor beta chains from one sample in a study of cytomegalovirus exposure and HLA in healthy donors. Assay used: immunoSEQ multiplex PCR; TCRdb lists only in-frame clones, some missing. Of 120,000 or so clones listed, about four fifths were seen once; the top ten hold approximately 8.8%. Sample: PBMCs. These receptors all come from a female donor in good health and CMV-seropositive. Each CDR3 is given with its conserved first and last residue. A D gene is named only where the DNA matches it firmly. Only some rows state a clone size, as once, few, many or a class for expanded clones.

CDR3nt,CDR3aa,d_gene,v_gene,j_gene,abundance
TGCGCCAGCAGCCTCGAGGGAGGCACTGAAGCTTTCTTT,CASSLEGGTEAFF,NA,TRBV4-3,TRBJ1-1,NA
TGTGCCAGCAAGGGGGGGGACCCCGGGACATCTTATGGCTACACCTTC,CASKGGDPGTSYGYTF,NA,TRBV9,TRBJ1-2,NA
TGTGCCAGCAGCCTGGGGGCCGCTGGGGCCAACGTCCTGACTTTC,CASSLGAAGANVLTF,NA,TRBV7-8,TRBJ2-6,few
TGTGCCAGCAGTTTAGTTAGGACAGCCCTTGGAGTAACCCTCCACTTT,CASSLVRTALGVTLHF,NA,TRBV27,TRBJ1-6,NA
TGTGCCAGCAGTTTATCGGGTGGGGTTGGAGGGAAAGGGACCCAGTACTTC,CASSLSGGVGGKGTQYF,NA,TRBV27,TRBJ2-5,NA
TGTGCCAGTTACAGTGCCTATGGCTACACCTTC,CASYSAYGYTF,NA,TRBV28,TRBJ1-2,NA
TGTGCCAGCAGCTTCACCGGGACAGGCTTCACTGAAGCTTTCTTT,CASSFTGTGFTEAFF,TRBD1,TRBV7-2,TRBJ1-1,NA
TGTGCCATCAGACGGGGAGGGGACACTGAAGCTTTCTTT,CAIRRGGDTEAFF,NA,TRBV10-3,TRBJ1-1,NA
TGTGCCAGCAGCGCAAAACAGGGTGTAACAGATACGCAGTATTTT,CASSAKQGVTDTQYF,NA,TRBV9,TRBJ2-3,NA
TGTGCCAGCGAAACTAGCACAGATACGCAGTATTTT,CASETSTDTQYF,NA,TRBV28,TRBJ2-3,NA
TGTGCCAGCAGTGCCAGGGACTTGACTGGAAACACCATATATTTT,CASSARDLTGNTIYF,NA,TRBV25-1,TRBJ1-3,NA
TGTGCCAGTAGTATAGGCGTGGTCCGGGCAGATACGCAGTATTTT,CASSIGVVRADTQYF,NA,TRBV19,TRBJ2-3,few
TGTGCCAGCAGGGATGCGGTCTACGAGCAGTACTTC,CASRDAVYEQYF,NA,TRBV2,TRBJ2-7,NA
TGCAGCGTTGAAGGTGGGGACAGGCACTCTAATGAGCAGTTCTTC,CSVEGGDRHSNEQFF,TRBD1,TRBV29-1,TRBJ2-1,NA
TGTGCCAGCAGCTTAGGAGCGGGGCCCAACAATGAGCAGTTCTTC,CASSLGAGPNNEQFF,TRBD2,TRBV11-2,TRBJ2-1,few
TGTGCCAGCAGCTTGGGACGGGACAGGGGGTTCGAGCAGTACTTC,CASSLGRDRGFEQYF,TRBD1,TRBV7-8,TRBJ2-7,NA